These 2 T cell receptor beta chains originate from one sample sequenced in a study of control samples from healthy donors and cancer patients. The repertoire was sequenced with immunoSEQ multiplex PCR; TCRdb's copy has only in-frame clones and lacks some. This sample carries around 15,000 clones, about nine tenths of them seen once, and the ten largest clones take around 10%. Sequencing was done on a sample of PBMCs. Source of these receptors: a woman between 70 and 85 years old with colorectal cancer.

The chain uses TRBV14 and TRBJ2-3; 10 bases are a match to TRBD2. V was clipped by 4 bases and J by 2 bases; unmatched bases: 15. The CDR3 is 19 residues long. Germline lookup yields CDR1 SGHDN and CDR2 FVKESK. The DNA for the CDR3 is TGTGCCAGCAGCCCCGGGGGGGCTCTAGCGGGAGACCTCACAGATACGCAGTATTTT. It encodes CASSPGGALAGDLTDTQYF.

The rearrangement joins TRBV5-1 to TRBJ2-3, with D tentatively TRBD2 (5 bases). Trimming cost V 3 bases and J 2 bases, with 13 bases left between them. The CDR3 runs 15 residues. Germline CDR1 SGHRS, CDR2 YFSETQ. CDR3 loop: CASSYGAEITDTQYF. The CDR3 DNA reads as TGCGCCAGCAGCTATGGAGCGGAGATCACAGATACGCAGTATTTT.